This is a list of T cell receptor beta chains from one sample in a study of blood T cell repertoires in COVID-19. Data came from immunoSEQ multiplex PCR; TCRdb stores just in-frame clones and leaves some out. The sample records 25,000 to 35,000 clones, roughly four fifths being singletons. Sequenced material: peripheral blood. These receptors originate from a man aged 65 to 79 with active COVID-19. Each CDR3 is given with its conserved first and last residue. The D gene is left open where the match is weak. Expanded clones get a size class; other rows say once, few or many, or leave the size out.

d_gene	v_gene	j_gene	abundance	CDR3aa	CDR3nt
TRBD1	TRBV15	TRBJ2-5	NA	CATSRDQGARGETQYF	TGTGCCACCAGCAGAGACCAGGGGGCGCGGGGAGAGACCCAGTACTTC
TRBD2	TRBV7-2	TRBJ2-7	NA	CASSVTSGGSPYEQYF	TGTGCCAGCAGCGTCACTAGCGGGGGCTCTCCCTACGAGCAGTACTTC
NA	TRBV28	TRBJ1-2	few	CASSSDSRYNYGYTF	TGTGCCAGCAGTTCGGACAGCCGATACAACTATGGCTACACCTTC
TRBD2	TRBV4-1	TRBJ2-3	NA	CASSQGGAGGPDTQYF	TGCGCCAGCAGCCAAGGGGGAGCGGGAGGTCCTGATACGCAGTATTTT
NA	TRBV6-5	TRBJ1-2	NA	CASSPVGGGNYGYTF	TGTGCCAGCAGCCCCGTTGGCGGGGGGAACTATGGCTACACCTTC
TRBD2	TRBV11-2	TRBJ2-5	NA	CASSTGTSGRGETQYF	TGTGCCAGCAGCACCGGGACTAGCGGGAGGGGGGAGACCCAGTACTTC
NA	TRBV28	TRBJ1-2	NA	CASTRGSGYGYTF	TGTGCCAGCACCCGGGGGTCTGGGTATGGCTACACCTTC
TRBD1	TRBV6-5	TRBJ1-6	NA	CASRPGQGNNSPLHF	TGTGCCAGCAGGCCGGGACAGGGCAATAATTCACCCCTCCACTTT
TRBD1	TRBV15	TRBJ2-5	NA	CATQQGAQGETQYF	TGTGCCACACAACAGGGGGCGCAGGGGGAGACCCAGTACTTC
NA	TRBV2	TRBJ1-1	NA	CASSEVQGMNTEAFF	TGTGCCAGCAGTGAGGTTCAGGGGATGAACACTGAAGCTTTCTTT
NA	TRBV7-9	TRBJ2-7	NA	CASSRQSYEQYF	TGTGCCAGCAGCCGACAGAGCTACGAGCAGTACTTC
TRBD1	TRBV6-6	TRBJ2-3	NA	CASGTGYTDTQYF	TGTGCCAGCGGGACAGGGTACACAGATACGCAGTATTTT
NA	TRBV7-8	TRBJ1-2	NA	CASSRGAGRIGYTF	TGTGCCAGCAGTCGAGGTGCAGGGCGGATCGGCTACACCTTC
NA	TRBV30	TRBJ2-3	NA	CAWSVGIAADTQYF	TGTGCCTGGAGTGTAGGCATAGCGGCAGATACGCAGTATTTT
NA	TRBV29-1	TRBJ2-7	NA	CSVAGTTAEQYF	TGCAGCGTTGCCGGCACTACTGCCGAGCAGTACTTC
TRBD1	TRBV11-2	TRBJ2-1	NA	CASSHGPGQGYNEQFF	TGTGCCAGCAGCCATGGCCCGGGACAGGGTTACAATGAGCAGTTCTTC
NA	TRBV2	TRBJ2-5	NA	CASSGGTVQTQYF	TGTGCCAGCAGTGGCGGGACAGTCCAGACCCAGTACTTC
TRBD2	TRBV7-3	TRBJ2-3	NA	CASSPSLARSTDTQYF	TGTGCCAGCAGCCCATCACTAGCGCGCAGCACAGATACGCAGTATTTT
NA	TRBV7-2	TRBJ2-5	NA	CASSLEYISETQYF	TGTGCCAGCAGCTTAGAATATATTTCAGAGACCCAGTACTTC
NA	TRBV10-3	TRBJ2-7	NA	CAISGGYEGSSSYEQYF	TGTGCCATCAGTGGGGGTTATGAGGGCAGCAGCTCCTACGAGCAGTACTTC
NA	TRBV3-1/TRBV3-2	TRBJ2-3	NA	CASSQGGLSTDTQYF	TGTGCCAGCAGCCAAGGCGGTCTGAGCACAGATACGCAGTATTTT
TRBD1	TRBV7-9	TRBJ2-2	few	CASRPTGVGELFF	TGTGCCAGCAGACCGACAGGGGTCGGGGAGCTGTTTTTT
TRBD2	TRBV18	TRBJ2-1	once	CASTETSANEQFF	TGTGCCAGCACAGAGACTAGCGCCAATGAGCAGTTCTTC
NA	TRBV27	TRBJ2-3	NA	CASSPEGRISTDTQYF	TGTGCCAGCTCACCTGAGGGCCGGATAAGCACAGATACGCAGTATTTT
TRBD2	TRBV7-9	TRBJ2-5	few	CASSLGTTSAETQYF	TGTGCCAGCAGCTTAGGAACGACTAGCGCCGAGACCCAGTACTTC
NA	TRBV6-5	TRBJ1-1	NA	CASSYIRGTEAFF	TGTGCCAGCAGTTACATCAGGGGCACTGAAGCTTTCTTT
TRBD2	TRBV27	TRBJ2-7	NA	CASSSGTRYEQYF	TGTGCCAGCAGTTCCGGGACTAGGTACGAGCAGTACTTC
TRBD2	TRBV11-2	TRBJ2-2	NA	CASSLTMGRVGDRELFF	TGTGCCAGCAGCTTAACGATGGGGAGGGTCGGCGACCGGGAGCTGTTTTTT
NA	TRBV27	TRBJ2-5	NA	CASSRTRQETQYF	TGTGCCAGCAGTCGGACTCGCCAAGAGACCCAGTACTTC
TRBD1	TRBV6-5	TRBJ2-2	NA	CASKDQGAATGELFF	TGTGCCAGCAAGGACCAGGGGGCAGCCACCGGGGAGCTGTTTTTT
TRBD1	TRBV5-5	TRBJ1-5	NA	CASSRDSVRWAQHF	TGTGCCAGCAGCCGGGACAGCGTCAGGTGGGCCCAGCATTTT
TRBD1	TRBV25-1	TRBJ1-2	NA	CASSEDRVSDYGYTF	TGTGCCAGCAGTGAAGACAGGGTATCGGACTATGGCTACACCTTC
NA	TRBV2	TRBJ2-3	NA	CASSGAGGTDTQYF	TGTGCCAGCAGTGGGGCAGGGGGCACAGATACGCAGTATTTT
NA	TRBV12-3/TRBV12-4	TRBJ2-2	NA	CASRYGSTGELFF	TGTGCCAGCAGATATGGGAGCACCGGGGAGCTGTTTTTT
TRBD1	TRBV6-5	TRBJ2-7	medium-sized	CASSRDRASYEQYF	TGTGCCAGCAGCCGGGACAGGGCATCCTACGAGCAGTACTTC
TRBD1	TRBV28	TRBJ2-3	NA	CASSLLGGQGRVFRYF	TGTGCCAGCAGTTTATTAGGGGGACAGGGAAGGGTGTTTAGGTATTTT
TRBD1	TRBV5-6	TRBJ2-7	once	CASSLGGQGAIGQYF	TGTGCCAGCAGCTTGGGGGGACAGGGAGCAATAGGTCAGTACTTC
NA	TRBV7-9	TRBJ2-5	NA	CASSISGSLETQYF	TGTGCCAGCAGCATCTCGGGTAGCTTAGAGACCCAGTACTTC
NA	TRBV28	TRBJ2-1	NA	CASSPMGGGDEQFF	TGTGCCAGCAGTCCCATGGGGGGTGGCGATGAGCAGTTCTTC
NA	TRBV21-1	TRBJ1-5	few	CASSKIAGAEQPQHF	TGTGCCAGCAGCAAAATTGCGGGGGCGGAGCAGCCCCAGCATTTT
TRBD1	TRBV5-1	TRBJ1-6	NA	CASRDRGDSPLHF	TGCGCCAGCAGGGACAGGGGTGATTCACCCCTCCACTTT
TRBD2	TRBV19	TRBJ2-1	NA	CASSIYLAGVYTEQFF	TGTGCCAGTAGTATATACCTAGCGGGGGTTTACACTGAGCAGTTCTTC
NA	TRBV7-2	TRBJ1-5	NA	CASSLVLAGRQPQHF	TGTGCCAGCAGCTTAGTTCTGGCAGGGCGACAGCCCCAGCATTTT
TRBD1	TRBV6-5	TRBJ1-1	NA	CASRADRAHEAFF	TGTGCCAGCAGGGCGGACAGGGCCCATGAAGCTTTCTTT
NA	TRBV11-3	TRBJ2-3	NA	CASSLGLADTQYF	TGTGCCAGCAGCTTAGGACTAGCAGATACGCAGTATTTT
TRBD1	TRBV24-1	TRBJ2-5	NA	CATSDPTGDKWETQYF	TGTGCCACCAGTGACCCGACAGGGGACAAGTGGGAGACCCAGTACTTC
NA	TRBV2	TRBJ1-5	NA	CASSGFGLPNQPQHF	TGTGCCAGCAGTGGGTTCGGACTCCCTAATCAGCCCCAGCATTTT
TRBD2	TRBV5-4	TRBJ2-3	NA	CASDPTSGGASRDTQYF	TGTGCCAGCGACCCGACTAGCGGGGGGGCCTCGAGAGATACGCAGTATTTT
NA	TRBV13	TRBJ2-5	NA	CASSSRGKETQYF	TGTGCCAGCAGCTCCAGGGGCAAAGAGACCCAGTACTTC
TRBD1	TRBV5-4	TRBJ1-2	NA	CASSPPTGTNYGYTF	TGTGCCAGCAGCCCCCCGACAGGGACTAACTATGGCTACACCTTC
TRBD1	TRBV6-1	TRBJ2-1	NA	CASSEVGQQQFF	TGTGCCAGCAGTGAAGTGGGACAGCAGCAGTTCTTC
NA	TRBV10-3	TRBJ1-4	NA	CAAQRQSNEKLFF	TGTGCCGCGCAACGACAGTCTAATGAAAAACTGTTTTTT
NA	TRBV28	TRBJ1-3	NA	CASRPSTGNTIYF	TGTGCCAGCAGACCGAGTACTGGAAACACCATATATTTT
NA	TRBV5-4	TRBJ2-7	NA	CASSLKSGDNEQYF	TGTGCCAGCAGCTTGAAATCGGGAGATAACGAGCAGTACTTC
TRBD2	TRBV28	TRBJ2-3	once	CASRRGLDTDTQYF	TGTGCCAGCAGACGGGGACTAGACACAGATACGCAGTATTTT
TRBD2	TRBV6-2/TRBV6-3	TRBJ2-7	NA	CASSYSSGGSSGQYF	TGTGCCAGCAGTTACTCTAGCGGGGGCTCCAGCGGGCAGTACTTC
TRBD2	TRBV5-6	TRBJ2-7	NA	CASSPGGGLGEQYF	TGTGCCAGCAGCCCCGGGGGGGGGCTAGGCGAGCAGTACTTC
TRBD1	TRBV5-1	TRBJ2-7	NA	CASREGQGNHEQYF	TGCGCCAGCAGGGAGGGACAGGGGAACCACGAGCAGTACTTC